A single sample is the source of the 17 T cell receptor beta chains below, sequenced in a study of response to subunit inactivated influenza vaccine. TCRdb itself ran the RT-PCR reads through MiXCR, one entry per CDR3 protein. The data contain about 520,000 distinct CDR3 sequences, approximately 7.3% of them singletons. Material: PBMCs from blood, obtained less than 25 months after vaccination. The receptors stem from a man aged 50-75 years who received an inactivated influenza vaccine.

This clonotype was seen only a few times. The V call is TRBV9, the J call TRBJ2-3, with D uncertain. The CDR3 has 14 residues. V was trimmed by 4 bases and J by 4 bases, leaving 13 bases between them. From germline, CDR1 is SGDLS and CDR2 YYNGEE. The CDR3, as DNA: TGTGCCAGCAGCCCAGAGGTCCTAGCAGATACGCAGTATTTT. Translation gives CASSPEVLADTQYF.

This clonotype was detected ten times or more. The chain is built from TRBV12-3 or TRBV12-4 and TRBJ1-2; D might be TRBD1 (6 bases). Trimming removed 2 bases at V and 6 bases at J, with 10 bases between. This CDR3 is 13 amino acids long. CDR3 sequence: CASSLFSGDGYTF. The CDR3, as DNA: TGTGCCAGCAGTTTATTTTCAGGGGATGGCTACACCTTC.

Worth noting for this clonotype: The junction departs from the called germline gene at one end, perhaps through a read error. CDR3 in amino acids: CASSFSRGEQCF. The CDR3 DNA reads as TGTGCCAGCAGCTTTAGTCGAGGGGAGCAGTGCTTC. The chain recombines TRBV5-6 with TRBJ2-7; D is perhaps TRBD1 or TRBD2 (5 bases each). The V gene's germline CDR1 is SGHDT and CDR2 YYEEEE. The CDR3 has 12 residues.

This chain links TRBV27 with TRBJ1-2, with D unresolved. V lost 2 bases, J lost 4 bases, and 11 bases lay in between. This CDR3 is 14 amino acids long. Germline V lookup: CDR1 MNHEY, CDR2 SMNVEV (reference sequence). The CDR3 is CASSLMDGVYGYTF. The CDR3 nucleotides read TGTGCCAGCAGTTTAATGGACGGAGTCTATGGCTACACCTTC.

This clonotype was seen a handful of times. The CDR3 loop reads CSARTGQGVNQPQHF. For the CDR3, the DNA is TGCAGTGCTAGAACCGGACAGGGTGTGAATCAGCCCCAGCATTTT. This rearrangement joins TRBV20-1 to TRBJ1-5, with 8 bases identical to TRBD1. V shed 2 bases and J 4 bases; nucleotides not matched to a gene: 7. Looked up from germline, CDR1 is DFQATT and CDR2 is SNEGSKA (reference sequence). The CDR3 consists of 15 residues.

This clonotype was recorded a few times. The V gene is TRBV29-1, the J gene TRBJ2-5; 7 bases are a match to TRBD2. V was clipped by 6 bases and J by 5 bases; unmatched bases: 12. Germline V CDR1 and CDR2: SQVTM, ANQGSEA. The CDR3 consists of 14 residues. CDR3 nucleotide sequence: TGCAGCGTGGGGGGGGGAGGTGCTGGCGAGACCCAGTACTTC. Translating gives CSVGGGGAGETQYF. Drawing the rest from reference TRBV29-1 and TRBJ2-5, the complete variable domain is SAVISQKPSRDICQRGTSLTIQCQVDSQVTMMFWYRQQPGQSLTLIATANQGSEATYESGFVIDKFPISRPNLTFSTLTVSNMSPEDSSIYLCSVGGGGAGETQYFGPGTRLLVL.

This clonotype has more than one count but fewer than ten. The chain links TRBV9 to TRBJ1-1; weak D call: TRBD1 (5 bases). Trimming shortened V by 0 bases and J by 7 bases, and 10 bases separated the two germline ends. The CDR3 extends over 13 amino acids. From germline, CDR1 is SGDLS and CDR2 YYNGEE. The CDR3 DNA sequence: TGTGCCAGCAGCGTAGGACAGTACAGTGAAGCTTTCTTT. It is translated as CASSVGQYSEAFF.

This clonotype was found a few times. The V call is TRBV7-2, the J call TRBJ2-5, with D unresolved. Germline V CDR1 and CDR2: SGHTA, FQGNSA. There are 13 residues in the CDR3. Trimming cost V 3 bases and J 5 bases, with 10 bases left between them. CDR3 sequence (DNA): TGTGCCAGCAGCTTTATCTCCCGGGAGACCCAGTACTTC. Protein sequence: CASSFISRETQYF. Full variable domain (missing parts from reference TRBV7-2 and TRBJ2-5): GAGVSQSPSNKVTEKGKDVELRCDPISGHTALYWYRQSLGQGLEFLIYFQGNSAPDKSGLPSDRFSAERTGGSVSTLTIQRTQQEDSAVYLCASSFISRETQYFGPGTRLLVL.

This clonotype was seen more than once but under ten times. The V gene is TRBV4-2, the J gene TRBJ1-6; perhaps TRBD1 as D (6 bases). Trimming took 0 bases from V and 9 from J, leaving 18 bases between them. From germline, CDR1 is LGHNA and CDR2 YNFKEQ. This CDR3 comprises 17 residues. CDR3 loop: CASSQEASRQGGSPLHF. In DNA form, the CDR3 reads TGTGCCAGCAGCCAAGAGGCTAGTCGACAAGGGGGTTCACCCCTCCACTTT.

The V call is TRBV25-1, the J call TRBJ2-1; 8 bases match TRBD1. V lost 8 bases and J lost 4; bases outside the gene matches: 13. CDR1 and CDR2 (germline): MGHDK, SYGVNS. The CDR3 totals 16 residues. CDR3 in DNA: TGTGCCAGCTACGTCTACGGGACAGGAGTATACAATGAGCAGTTCTTC. Protein: CASYVYGTGVYNEQFF.

V usage is TRBV27 and J usage is TRBJ2-7; D might be TRBD1 (6 bases). Germline V gene sequence: CDR1 MNHEY, CDR2 SMNVEV (reference sequence). CDR3 length: 14 amino acids. Trimming took 1 base from V and 6 from J, leaving 13 bases between them. The CDR3 region has the DNA TGTGCCAGCAGTTTATTGGACAGCCTCTCCGAGCAGTACTTC. Protein sequence: CASSLLDSLSEQYF.

The chain links TRBV20-1 to TRBJ2-7; D perhaps matches TRBD2 (6 bases). The germline V gene encodes CDR1 DFQATT and CDR2 SNEGSKA (reference sequence). CDR3 size: 10 residues. Trimming took off 3 bases at V and 6 bases at J, with 6 bases between the two ends. CDR3 region: CSARGGEQYF. The CDR3 DNA follows: TGCAGTGCTAGGGGGGGCGAGCAGTACTTC.

This clonotype was counted between two and nine times. This chain links TRBV2 with TRBJ1-5; D uncertain. Deletions cut 6 bases from V and 0 bases from J, with 15 bases between. Looked up from germline, CDR1 is SNHLY and CDR2 is FYNNEI. This CDR3 comprises 16 residues. The CDR3 sequence: CASRPLPEYSNQPQHF. The CDR3 coding sequence is TGTGCCAGCAGACCACTCCCGGAATATAGCAATCAGCCCCAGCATTTT.

This clonotype was detected only a few times. The genes are TRBV9 and TRBJ1-4; tentative D call: TRBD1 (5 bases). Germline V gene data show CDR1 as SGDLS and CDR2 as YYNGEE. The CDR3 runs to 16 residues. Trimming took off 4 bases at V and 8 bases at J, with 21 bases between the two ends. Here the CDR3 reads CASSISRGQGGEKLFF. The CDR3 DNA sequence: TGTGCCAGCAGCATCTCTAGGGGTCAAGGAGGAGAAAAACTGTTTTTT.

This clonotype was observed many times. The rearrangement links TRBV5-1 to TRBJ2-7; no clear D gene. The CDR3 runs to 13 residues. Looked up from germline, CDR1 is SGHRS and CDR2 is YFSETQ. V was pared by 4 bases and J by 6 bases, with 14 bases between. Here the CDR3 reads CASSLDWGTEQYF. The CDR3 region has the DNA TGCGCCAGCAGCCTCGACTGGGGAACCGAGCAGTACTTC.

The chain couples TRBV4-3 to TRBJ2-1; 7 nucleotides match TRBD2. This CDR3 comprises 15 residues. Germline CDR1 is LGHNA and CDR2 is YSLEER. J lost 5 bases, V lost 1 base, and 5 bases had no gene match. The CDR3 protein is CASSQGGRSHNEQFF. The CDR3 DNA is TGCGCCAGCAGCCAAGGCGGGAGATCCCACAATGAGCAGTTCTTC.

V usage is TRBV4-1 and J usage is TRBJ1-5, with D perhaps matching TRBD1 (5 bases). V lost 0 bases and J lost 4, with 10 bases in between. The CDR3 loop spans 15 amino acids. Germline assignment: CDR1 MGHRA and CDR2 YSYEKL. Here the CDR3 DNA reads TGCGCCAGCAGCCAAGACAGGGTGGCGAATCAGCCCCAGCATTTT. It codes for CASSQDRVANQPQHF.